A single sample gave rise to the 23 T cell receptor beta chains below, sequenced in a study of cytomegalovirus exposure and HLA in healthy donors. The study ran its PCR with 60 Vbeta and 13 Jbeta primers. Clones were sequenced by immunoSEQ multiplex PCR, and TCRdb holds only the in-frame ones, with some missing. Of under 250,000 clones in the sample, more than 75% were seen once. Sequences were obtained from PBMCs. The receptors stem from a girl aged 2-10 years in good health and CMV-seronegative.

This chain links TRBV10-3 with TRBJ1-2; 9 bases fit TRBD1. Germline V gives CDR1 ENHRY, CDR2 SYGVKD. Germline trimming cut 6 bases from V and 2 bases from J; bases unmatched to any gene: 4. The CDR3 runs 14 residues. The chain's CDR3 is CAIRQGAFNYGYTF. The CDR3 nucleotides read TGTGCCATCAGACAGGGGGCCTTCAACTATGGCTACACCTTC.

The V call is TRBV11-1, the J call TRBJ1-2; tentative D call: TRBD1 (6 bases). Trimming cost V 5 bases and J 8 bases, with 18 bases left between them. The germline V gene has CDR1 SGHAT and CDR2 FQDESV (reference sequence). The CDR3 is 14 amino acids. The CDR3 DNA sequence: TGTGCCAGCAGCCCACCAACAGGGTCGGGAGGCTACACCTTC. Protein sequence: CASSPPTGSGGYTF. Drawing the rest from reference TRBV11-1 and TRBJ1-2, the complete variable domain is EAEVAQSPRYKITEKSQAVAFWCDPISGHATLYWYRQILGQGPELLVQFQDESVVDDSQLPKDRFSAERLKGVDSTLKIQPAELGDSAMYLCASSPPTGSGGYTFGSGTRLTVV.

The genes are TRBV6-5 and TRBJ2-3, with 7 bases fitting TRBD2. Germline CDR1 and CDR2: MNHEY and SVGAGI. This CDR3 comprises 14 residues. With V trimmed by 8 bases and J by 5 bases, 10 bases remained unmatched. The CDR3 nucleotides are TGTGCCAGCTGGACTAGGGGCTCCCGAGATACGCAGTATTTT. Translation: CASWTRGSRDTQYF.

V is TRBV6-1 and J is TRBJ2-7; D is perhaps TRBD1 (6 bases). Germline loops: CDR1 MNHNS, CDR2 SASEGT. V was clipped by 5 bases and J by 0 bases, with 8 bases between them. The CDR3 spans 13 residues. The CDR3 nucleotides read TGTGCCAGCAGTCGGACAGACTCCTACGAGCAGTACTTC. Its translation: CASSRTDSYEQYF.

This chain links TRBV6-1 with TRBJ1-5; no firm D call. From germline, CDR1 is MNHNS and CDR2 SASEGT. V was clipped by 5 bases and J by 0 bases, with 5 bases between them. The CDR3 runs to 13 residues. CDR3 nucleotide sequence: TGTGCCAGCAGTTGGAGTAGCAATCAGCCCCAGCATTTT. It is translated as CASSWSSNQPQHF.

This clone was seen a few times. The rearrangement joins TRBV27 to TRBJ1-2, with D perhaps TRBD1 (6 bases). The ends were cut back, 5 bases at V and 3 bases at J, with 13 bases in the middle. Looked up from germline, CDR1 is MNHEY and CDR2 is SMNVEV (reference sequence). The CDR3 spans 14 residues. As DNA, the CDR3 is TGTGCCAGCAGTCCAACCACAGGGTACTATGGCTACACCTTC. Residues: CASSPTTGYYGYTF.

This chain connects TRBV4-1 to TRBJ1-6; no firm D call. CDR3 size: 14 residues. The ends were cut back, 1 base at V and 10 bases at J, with 11 bases in the middle. The V gene's germline CDR1 is MGHRA and CDR2 YSYEKL. The CDR3 coding sequence is TGCGCCAGCAGCCAAGCGGCAGGTGTCTCACCCCTCCACTTT. This sequence encodes CASSQAAGVSPLHF.

V usage is TRBV20-1 and J usage is TRBJ2-1; the match to TRBD2 covers 7 bases. This CDR3 region has 11 residues. From germline, CDR1 is DFQATT and CDR2 SNEGSKA (reference sequence). V shed 5 bases and J 12 bases; nucleotides not matched to a gene: 7. CDR3 in DNA: TGCAGTGCTTCCCCCGGGGAGGGGCAGTTCTTC. Translated, it gives CSASPGEGQFF.

This chain connects TRBV20-1 to TRBJ1-1; unclear D gene. The CDR3 is made up of 11 amino acids. Germline CDR1 reads DFQATT; CDR2 reads SNEGSKA (reference sequence). Deletions cut 3 bases from V and 5 bases from J, with 7 bases between. CDR3 sequence: CSASSRTEAFF. DNA for the CDR3: TGCAGTGCTAGCAGCAGGACTGAAGCTTTCTTT.

V usage is TRBV5-1 and J usage is TRBJ2-2, with 15 bases matching TRBD2. This CDR3 contains 17 residues. J lost 5 bases, V lost 5 bases, and 7 bases had no gene match. Germline V gives CDR1 SGHRS, CDR2 YFSETQ. The CDR3: CASSRNGLAGGTGELFF. The DNA for the CDR3 is TGCGCCAGCAGTCGCAACGGACTAGCGGGGGGGACCGGGGAGCTGTTTTTT.

The chain links TRBV5-1 to TRBJ2-3; no definite D call. V was cut by 6 bases and J by 5 bases, with 10 bases left in between. The CDR3 length is 12 residues. Germline V gives CDR1 SGHRS, CDR2 YFSETQ. CDR3 coding DNA: TGCGCCAGCACCCGTTCCGGAGATACGCAGTATTTT. This gives the protein CASTRSGDTQYF.

The chain couples TRBV6-5 to TRBJ1-2; a possible D gene is TRBD1 (6 bases). V lost 6 bases and J lost 10, with 21 bases in between. CDR3 size: 14 residues. Germline values: CDR1 MNHEY, CDR2 SVGAGI. CDR3 nucleotide sequence: TGTGCCAGCAGACCCCTCGACTCCCGGGGGGCCTACACCTTC. Protein: CASRPLDSRGAYTF.

The rearrangement uses TRBV7-3 and TRBJ2-5; TRBD2 matches 11 bases. CDR1 is SGHTA and CDR2 is FQGTGA in the germline V gene. The CDR3 runs 15 residues. V lost 0 bases and J lost 5; bases outside the gene matches: 2. CDR3 residues: CASSLTSGGAETQYF. The CDR3 DNA reads TGTGCCAGCAGCTTAACTAGCGGGGGGGCCGAGACCCAGTACTTC.

This clone turned up a few times. This chain joins TRBV7-8 and TRBJ2-5, with D unresolved. The V end was cut by 4 bases, the J end by 5 bases, with 8 bases between. The CDR3 spans 12 residues. Germline loops: CDR1 SGHVS, CDR2 FQNEAQ. The CDR3 DNA follows: TGTGCCAGCAGCTCCCCCAGGGAGACCCAGTACTTC. It encodes CASSSPRETQYF.

The chain joins TRBV14 to TRBJ2-7; TRBD1 matches at 8 bases. Germline V gene lookup returns CDR1 SGHDN and CDR2 FVKESK. Unmatched junction bases numbered 2, after V lost 2 bases and J lost 2 bases. The CDR3 contains 14 residues. The CDR3 coding sequence is TGTGCCAGCAGCCAACCGGGACAGGCCTACGAGCAGTACTTC. Protein product: CASSQPGQAYEQYF.

The J gene is TRBJ2-5, the V gene TRBV30, with unresolved D. From germline, CDR1 is GTSNPN and CDR2 SVGIG (reference sequence). Between the trimmed V and J ends, which lost 1 base and 7 bases, there was a span of 13 bases. The CDR3 totals 13 residues. The CDR3 region has the DNA TGTGCCTGGAGTGGACTGTCCTTTAGGACCCAGTACTTC. Protein product: CAWSGLSFRTQYF.

The chain joins TRBV4-2 to TRBJ2-7; TRBD1 agrees at 7 bases. The CDR3 runs 16 residues. In germline, CDR1 is LGHNA, CDR2 YNFKEQ. Losses at the gene ends were 0 bases for V and 4 bases for J; bases not matched to a gene: 9. The CDR3 DNA reads TGTGCCAGCAGCCAAGACTTGACAGGGATCAAATACGAGCAGTACTTC. Translation gives CASSQDLTGIKYEQYF.

The V and J genes are TRBV2 and TRBJ1-6; D perhaps matches TRBD1 (6 bases). Trimming shortened V by 5 bases and J by 9 bases, and 11 bases separated the two germline ends. CDR3 length: 13 residues. Germline V gene sequence: CDR1 SNHLY, CDR2 FYNNEI. The CDR3 sequence is CASSLRGSSPLHF. The CDR3 bases are TGTGCCAGCAGTCTCAGGGGTAGTTCACCCCTCCACTTT.

This chain's CDR3 is CAFDQGWGYTF. For the CDR3, the DNA is TGTGCCTTTGATCAGGGCTGGGGCTACACCTTC. This chain uses TRBV30 with TRBJ1-2; TRBD1 is a possible D gene (5 bases). With 7 bases removed from V and 8 bases from J, the gap between germline ends came to 14 bases. This CDR3 is 11 amino acids long. Per germline, CDR1 GTSNPN and CDR2 SVGIG (reference sequence).

The chain employs TRBV11-3 and TRBJ2-3, with D maybe TRBD1 (5 bases). Per the germline V gene, CDR1 is SGHNT and CDR2 is YENEEA. V was shortened by 3 bases and J by 2 bases, with 9 bases between the two germline ends. This CDR3 comprises 14 residues. Written as DNA, the CDR3 is TGTGCCAGCAGCTTGGGGCCTTACACAGATACGCAGTATTTT. Amino acid sequence: CASSLGPYTDTQYF.

In nucleotides, the CDR3 is TGTGCCAGCAGCCGAGCTAGCCTAAGCTACGAGCAGTACTTC. Translated, it gives CASSRASLSYEQYF. The genes are TRBV27 and TRBJ2-7; TRBD2 might be the D (5 bases). Germline assignment: CDR1 MNHEY and CDR2 SMNVEV (reference sequence). V lost 6 bases and J 3 bases, leaving 15 bases between the germline ends. CDR3 length: 14 residues.

This clone turned up a few times. The chain employs TRBV14 and TRBJ2-5; possible D gene TRBD2, 6 bases. The DNA end favors TRBJ2-7, so the J call may be wrong. CDR1 is SGHDN and CDR2 is FVKESK in the germline V gene. The CDR3 is 14 amino acids. The CDR3 bases are TGTGCCAGCAGCCAAGGGGCGGGGTCCTACGAGCAGTACTTC. This sequence encodes CASSQGAGSYEQYF.

This clone occurred a few times. The chain has TRBV18 and TRBJ1-1; no clear D. CDR3 size: 15 residues. CDR1 KGHSH and CDR2 LQKENI come from the germline V gene. Between the trimmed V and J ends, which lost 0 bases and 2 bases, there was a span of 10 bases. The CDR3 is CASSPPAQVNTEAFF. CDR3 DNA sequence: TGTGCCAGCTCACCACCGGCTCAGGTAAACACTGAAGCTTTCTTT.